One sample yielded the 30 T cell receptor beta chains listed below, sequenced in a study of Tregs in tolerant kidney transplant recipients. The method was immunoSEQ multiplex PCR; TCRdb's version includes in-frame clones alone and lacks a portion of them. The sample contains about 240,000 clones, about 86% of which appear only once. The sequenced sample was CD4+ T cells from blood. These receptors were collected from a human donor in good health.

V and J are TRBV7-3 and TRBJ1-1, with 9 bases identical to TRBD1. V lost 3 bases, J lost 4 bases, and 0 bases stayed unmatched. The CDR3 extends over 13 amino acids. Germline V lookup: CDR1 SGHTA, CDR2 FQGTGA. The CDR3 DNA reads as TGTGCCAGCAGCTTGACAGGGGGCACTGAAGCTTTCTTT. Its translation is CASSLTGGTEAFF.

This chain joins TRBV9 and TRBJ2-5, with 8 bases aligning to TRBD2. The CDR3 runs 15 residues. The germline V gene has CDR1 SGDLS and CDR2 YYNGEE. The V and J ends lost 3 bases and 3 bases, in that order; junction bases with no gene match: 7. The CDR3 sequence is CASSGIGGAKETQYF. CDR3 nucleotides: TGTGCCAGCAGCGGAATCGGGGGGGCCAAAGAGACCCAGTACTTC.

The V gene is TRBV5-4, the J gene TRBJ1-1; 7 bases fit TRBD1. Germline CDR1 and CDR2: SGHNT and YYREEE (reference sequence). This CDR3 region has 15 residues. The junction had 5 bases not matched to a gene; V was cut back by 2 bases and J by 1 base. This chain's CDR3 is CASSFRRTGNTEAFF. The CDR3 DNA reads as TGTGCCAGCAGCTTTCGACGGACAGGGAACACTGAAGCTTTCTTT.

The V and J genes are TRBV15 and TRBJ2-5; TRBD2 matches 7 bases. Germline V lookup: CDR1 LNHNV, CDR2 YYDKDF (reference sequence). This CDR3 spans 16 amino acids. V trimming: 1 base; J trimming: 0 bases; junction bases outside the gene matches: 5. CDR3 bases: TGTGCCACCAGCAGAGGGCTAGCGGTAAACCAAGAGACCCAGTACTTC. It codes for CATSRGLAVNQETQYF.

J is TRBJ2-6 and V is TRBV5-1; D might be TRBD1 (5 bases). Trimming took 1 base from V and 0 from J, leaving 8 bases between them. The CDR3 has 16 amino acids. CDR1 and CDR2 from the germline V gene are SGHRS and YFSETQ. CDR3 region: CASSLIRDSGANVLTF. The CDR3 DNA is TGCGCCAGCAGCTTGATCAGGGACTCTGGGGCCAACGTCCTGACTTTC.

J is TRBJ1-1 and V is TRBV19, with D uncertain. V was cut by 1 base and J by 6 bases, with 6 bases left in between. CDR1 is LNHDA, CDR2 SQIVND, per germline (reference sequence). The CDR3 has 12 residues. Here the CDR3 DNA reads TGTGCCAGTAGTATAGGCCGTCCTGAAGCTTTCTTT. This codes for CASSIGRPEAFF.

The chain uses TRBV6-6 and TRBJ2-5; 13 positions agree with TRBD2. CDR1 MNHNY and CDR2 SVGAGI come from the germline V gene (reference sequence). This CDR3 is built from 13 residues. V trimming: 0 bases; J trimming: 13 bases; junction bases outside the gene matches: 2. The CDR3 sequence: CASSYSTSGGPYF. The CDR3, as DNA: TGTGCCAGCAGTTACTCGACTAGCGGGGGGCCGTACTTC.

V gene TRBV18 combines with J gene TRBJ1-2; D uncertain. V was cut by 2 bases and J by 11 bases, with 12 bases left in between. The CDR3 contains 12 residues. The germline CDR1 and CDR2 sequences are KGHSH and LQKENI. CDR3 in DNA: TGTGCCAGCTCACCATTGATGTCCGAGTACACCTTC. Its translation: CASSPLMSEYTF.

The chain employs TRBV18 and TRBJ1-1; 9 nucleotides line up with TRBD1. CDR3 length equals 13 residues. Germline V CDR1 and CDR2: KGHSH, LQKENI. V trimming: 4 bases; J trimming: 5 bases; junction bases outside the gene matches: 2. The CDR3 reads CASSLGQGTEAFF. In DNA, the CDR3 is TGTGCCAGCTCACTCGGACAGGGGACTGAAGCTTTCTTT. The full variable domain, completed using reference TRBV18 and TRBJ1-1, is NAGVMQNPRHLVRRRGQEARLRCSPMKGHSHVYWYRQLPEEGLKFMVYLQKENIIDESGMPKERFSAEFPKEGPSILRIQQVVRGDSAAYFCASSLGQGTEAFFGQGTRLTVV.

J is TRBJ2-1 and V is TRBV19; possibly TRBD2 for D (6 bases). Germline CDR1 and CDR2: LNHDA and SQIVND (reference sequence). The CDR3 totals 15 residues. V was shortened by 4 bases and J by 7 bases, with 17 bases between the two germline ends. This CDR3 is CASSRAALASNEQFF. Written as DNA, the CDR3 is TGTGCCAGTAGTAGGGCGGCACTAGCCTCGAATGAGCAGTTCTTC.

The rearrangement joins TRBV18 to TRBJ2-2, with TRBD1 matching over 9 bases. This CDR3 spans 16 amino acids. In germline, CDR1 is KGHSH, CDR2 LQKENI. The V and J ends lost 6 bases and 3 bases, in that order; junction bases with no gene match: 8. The chain's CDR3 is CASSIGTGIDTGELFF. In DNA form, the CDR3 reads TGTGCCAGCTCCATAGGGACAGGGATCGACACCGGGGAGCTGTTTTTT.

Details on this clone: One junction end does not reproduce the germline sequence, and a read error may be involved. V gene TRBV5-1 combines with J gene TRBJ2-5; TRBD2 might be the D (5 bases). The CDR3 is 14 amino acids. Germline V gene lookup returns CDR1 SGHRS and CDR2 YFSETQ. CDR3 amino acids: CASSLVSTKESQYF. The CDR3 bases are TGCGCCAGCAGCTTGGTGTCGACTAAGGAGAGCCAGTACTTC.

The chain couples TRBV9 to TRBJ2-1, with D possibly called TRBD1 or TRBD2 (5 bases each). The V end was cut by 0 bases, the J end by 0 bases, with 10 bases between. Germline loops: CDR1 SGDLS, CDR2 YYNGEE. The CDR3 extends over 16 amino acids. CDR3 loop: CASSVGVGVSYNEQFF. Written as DNA, the CDR3 is TGTGCCAGCAGCGTAGGGGTGGGGGTCTCCTACAATGAGCAGTTCTTC.

This chain connects TRBV25-1 to TRBJ1-2, with 10 bases that match TRBD1. V shed 7 bases and J 7 bases; nucleotides not matched to a gene: 6. The germline V gene encodes CDR1 MGHDK and CDR2 SYGVNS. The CDR3 contains 13 residues. The CDR3 here is CASTSDRGGGYTF. As DNA, the CDR3 is TGTGCCAGCACCTCGGACAGGGGGGGTGGCTACACCTTC.

This clone was counted once. This chain uses TRBV11-2 with TRBJ2-5; TRBD1 matches 8 bases. The germline gives CDR1 SGHAT, CDR2 FQNNGV. The CDR3 is made up of 15 amino acids. The V and J ends lost 3 bases and 2 bases, in that order; junction bases with no gene match: 5. The CDR3 region is CASSFAQGAQETQYF. The CDR3 DNA sequence: TGTGCCAGCAGCTTCGCTCAGGGGGCGCAAGAGACCCAGTACTTC.

The gene calls are TRBV7-3 and TRBJ2-3; D call uncertain. Germline CDR1 is SGHTA and CDR2 is FQGTGA. The CDR3 loop spans 13 amino acids. The germline V and J ends were trimmed by 3 bases and 2 bases, with 6 bases remaining between them. DNA for the CDR3: TGTGCCAGCAGCTTTGAGCCCACAGATACGCAGTATTTT. It yields the protein CASSFEPTDTQYF.

The genes are TRBV18 and TRBJ2-7; TRBD1 matches 9 bases. J lost 5 bases, V lost 2 bases, and 4 bases had no gene match. The length of the CDR3 is 14 residues. From germline, CDR1 is KGHSH and CDR2 LQKENI. CDR3 protein: CASSPGQGRDEQYF. The CDR3 DNA sequence: TGTGCCAGCTCACCAGGACAGGGGAGGGACGAGCAGTACTTC.

In its sample, this clone was seen a few times. The chain is built from TRBV9 and TRBJ1-2; TRBD1 might be the D (5 bases). V was cut by 4 bases and J by 3 bases, with 10 bases left in between. Germline values: CDR1 SGDLS, CDR2 YYNGEE. CDR3 size: 13 residues. The chain's CDR3 is CASSPDIDYGYTF. In DNA, the CDR3 is TGTGCCAGCAGCCCGGACATAGACTATGGCTACACCTTC.

The chain joins TRBV29-1 to TRBJ2-3; D gene unclear. V lost 8 bases, J lost 3 bases, and 15 bases lay in between. Per the germline V gene, CDR1 is SQVTM and CDR2 is ANQGSEA. The CDR3 is 13 amino acids. CDR3 sequence (DNA): TGCAGCCCCGGGTCCCCCGAAACAGATACGCAGTATTTT. It encodes CSPGSPETDTQYF.

In DNA form, the CDR3 reads TGTGCCAGCAGTGAAGAAGGTTCCGGGGATACGCAGTATTTT. This encodes CASSEEGSGDTQYF. The chain recombines TRBV2 with TRBJ2-3; D not resolved. V lost 1 base, J lost 6 bases, and 11 bases lay in between. The CDR3 runs 14 residues. Germline assignment: CDR1 SNHLY and CDR2 FYNNEI. Filled out from reference TRBV2 and TRBJ2-3, the complete variable domain reads EPEVTQTPSHQVTQMGQEVILRCVPISNHLYFYWYRQILGQKVEFLVSFYNNEISEKSEIFDDQFSVERPDGSNFTLKIRSTKLEDSAMYFCASSEEGSGDTQYFGPGTRLTVL.

J is TRBJ2-7 and V is TRBV5-6; the match to TRBD2 covers 7 bases. V was pared by 1 base and J by 1 base, with 2 bases of the junction left unmatched. CDR3 length: 14 residues. The germline CDR1 and CDR2 sequences are SGHDT and YYEEEE. In DNA, the CDR3 is TGTGCCAGCAGCTTGCGGGAGGCATCCTACGAGCAGTACTTC. Translation: CASSLREASYEQYF. Full variable domain (missing parts from reference TRBV5-6 and TRBJ2-7): DAGVTQSPTHLIKTRGQQVTLRCSPKSGHDTVSWYQQALGQGPQFIFQYYEEEERQRGNFPDRFSGHQFPNYSSELNVNALLLGDSALYLCASSLREASYEQYFGPGTRLTVT.

V gene TRBV13 combines with J gene TRBJ2-3, with a possible D match to TRBD2 (5 bases). V dropped 5 bases and J dropped 1 base, with 19 bases sitting between them. The CDR3 spans 17 residues. Germline CDR1 reads PRHDT; CDR2 reads FYEKMQ (reference sequence). CDR3 bases: TGTGCCAGCAGCCCACCGTGGGGTAGCGTTGGCACAGATACGCAGTATTTT. It codes for CASSPPWGSVGTDTQYF.

V is TRBV10-1 and J is TRBJ2-3, with TRBD2 identical over 12 bases. V lost 8 bases, J lost 0 bases, and 3 bases stayed unmatched. From germline, CDR1 is WNHNN and CDR2 SYGVQD (reference sequence). The CDR3 has 15 residues. CDR3 protein: CASSTSGGSTDTQYF. CDR3 DNA: TGCGCCAGCTCTACTAGCGGGGGGAGCACAGATACGCAGTATTTT.

The CDR3 coding sequence is TGTGCCAGCTCACCACTCGGCAGAGGGAATGAGCAGTTCTTC. Translating it yields CASSPLGRGNEQFF. V gene TRBV18 combines with J gene TRBJ2-1; D may be TRBD2 (5 bases). Germline loops: CDR1 KGHSH, CDR2 LQKENI. The CDR3 loop spans 14 amino acids. V gave up 1 base and J gave up 7 bases, with 11 bases separating them.

The chain links TRBV11-2 to TRBJ1-2; D is ambiguous. CDR1 is SGHAT and CDR2 is FQNNGV in the germline V gene. The CDR3 runs to 16 residues. With 0 bases removed from V and 4 bases from J, the gap between germline ends came to 15 bases. This CDR3 is CASSLDWPGRSYGYTF. The CDR3, as DNA: TGTGCCAGCAGCTTAGATTGGCCGGGTCGGAGCTATGGCTACACCTTC. Based on the CDR3 plus reference TRBV11-2 and TRBJ1-2, the full variable domain is EAGVAQSPRYKIIEKRQSVAFWCNPISGHATLYWYQQILGQGPKLLIQFQNNGVVDDSQLPKDRFSAERLKGVDSTLKIQPAKLEDSAVYLCASSLDWPGRSYGYTFGSGTRLTVV.

This sequence joins TRBV5-6 and TRBJ2-7; 8 bases are a match to TRBD2. Germline assignment: CDR1 SGHDT and CDR2 YYEEEE. The CDR3 has 17 amino acids. Trimming took 2 bases from V and 0 from J; bases not matched to a gene: 10. CDR3 in amino acids: CASSFGLALPSSYEQYF. The CDR3 DNA reads as TGTGCCAGCAGCTTTGGACTAGCCCTCCCCTCCTCCTACGAGCAGTACTTC.

The chain recombines TRBV15 with TRBJ2-5; 13 bases fit TRBD2. The junction had 0 bases not matched to a gene; V was cut back by 1 base and J by 1 base. Germline V gene lookup returns CDR1 LNHNV and CDR2 YYDKDF (reference sequence). There are 16 residues in the CDR3. The CDR3 DNA sequence: TGTGCCACCAGCAGAGGGACTAGCGGGGGCCAAGAGACCCAGTACTTC. This encodes CATSRGTSGGQETQYF.

V gene TRBV2 combines with J gene TRBJ1-1; no reliable D call. Germline values: CDR1 SNHLY, CDR2 FYNNEI. Trimming took 6 bases from V and 2 from J, leaving 13 bases between them. The CDR3 consists of 14 residues. CDR3 bases: TGTGCCAGCAGGGAACAGACAATTAACACTGAAGCTTTCTTT. It yields the protein CASREQTINTEAFF.

The chain carries TRBV6-1 and TRBJ1-3; the D gene is possibly TRBD1 (6 bases). Germline loops: CDR1 MNHNS, CDR2 SASEGT. The V and J ends lost 1 base and 4 bases respectively, with 14 bases between them. This CDR3 has 16 residues. CDR3 in DNA: TGTGCCAGCAGTGAAGACAGGGTCCCTGCGGGAAACACCATATATTTT. Amino acid sequence: CASSEDRVPAGNTIYF.

This chain joins TRBV25-1 and TRBJ1-5; D not certain. This CDR3 spans 12 amino acids. V shed 6 bases and J shed 4 bases, with 7 bases lying between them. The germline gives CDR1 MGHDK, CDR2 SYGVNS. CDR3 region: CASSLNNQPQHF. In DNA, the CDR3 is TGTGCCAGCAGCTTGAATAATCAGCCCCAGCATTTT.